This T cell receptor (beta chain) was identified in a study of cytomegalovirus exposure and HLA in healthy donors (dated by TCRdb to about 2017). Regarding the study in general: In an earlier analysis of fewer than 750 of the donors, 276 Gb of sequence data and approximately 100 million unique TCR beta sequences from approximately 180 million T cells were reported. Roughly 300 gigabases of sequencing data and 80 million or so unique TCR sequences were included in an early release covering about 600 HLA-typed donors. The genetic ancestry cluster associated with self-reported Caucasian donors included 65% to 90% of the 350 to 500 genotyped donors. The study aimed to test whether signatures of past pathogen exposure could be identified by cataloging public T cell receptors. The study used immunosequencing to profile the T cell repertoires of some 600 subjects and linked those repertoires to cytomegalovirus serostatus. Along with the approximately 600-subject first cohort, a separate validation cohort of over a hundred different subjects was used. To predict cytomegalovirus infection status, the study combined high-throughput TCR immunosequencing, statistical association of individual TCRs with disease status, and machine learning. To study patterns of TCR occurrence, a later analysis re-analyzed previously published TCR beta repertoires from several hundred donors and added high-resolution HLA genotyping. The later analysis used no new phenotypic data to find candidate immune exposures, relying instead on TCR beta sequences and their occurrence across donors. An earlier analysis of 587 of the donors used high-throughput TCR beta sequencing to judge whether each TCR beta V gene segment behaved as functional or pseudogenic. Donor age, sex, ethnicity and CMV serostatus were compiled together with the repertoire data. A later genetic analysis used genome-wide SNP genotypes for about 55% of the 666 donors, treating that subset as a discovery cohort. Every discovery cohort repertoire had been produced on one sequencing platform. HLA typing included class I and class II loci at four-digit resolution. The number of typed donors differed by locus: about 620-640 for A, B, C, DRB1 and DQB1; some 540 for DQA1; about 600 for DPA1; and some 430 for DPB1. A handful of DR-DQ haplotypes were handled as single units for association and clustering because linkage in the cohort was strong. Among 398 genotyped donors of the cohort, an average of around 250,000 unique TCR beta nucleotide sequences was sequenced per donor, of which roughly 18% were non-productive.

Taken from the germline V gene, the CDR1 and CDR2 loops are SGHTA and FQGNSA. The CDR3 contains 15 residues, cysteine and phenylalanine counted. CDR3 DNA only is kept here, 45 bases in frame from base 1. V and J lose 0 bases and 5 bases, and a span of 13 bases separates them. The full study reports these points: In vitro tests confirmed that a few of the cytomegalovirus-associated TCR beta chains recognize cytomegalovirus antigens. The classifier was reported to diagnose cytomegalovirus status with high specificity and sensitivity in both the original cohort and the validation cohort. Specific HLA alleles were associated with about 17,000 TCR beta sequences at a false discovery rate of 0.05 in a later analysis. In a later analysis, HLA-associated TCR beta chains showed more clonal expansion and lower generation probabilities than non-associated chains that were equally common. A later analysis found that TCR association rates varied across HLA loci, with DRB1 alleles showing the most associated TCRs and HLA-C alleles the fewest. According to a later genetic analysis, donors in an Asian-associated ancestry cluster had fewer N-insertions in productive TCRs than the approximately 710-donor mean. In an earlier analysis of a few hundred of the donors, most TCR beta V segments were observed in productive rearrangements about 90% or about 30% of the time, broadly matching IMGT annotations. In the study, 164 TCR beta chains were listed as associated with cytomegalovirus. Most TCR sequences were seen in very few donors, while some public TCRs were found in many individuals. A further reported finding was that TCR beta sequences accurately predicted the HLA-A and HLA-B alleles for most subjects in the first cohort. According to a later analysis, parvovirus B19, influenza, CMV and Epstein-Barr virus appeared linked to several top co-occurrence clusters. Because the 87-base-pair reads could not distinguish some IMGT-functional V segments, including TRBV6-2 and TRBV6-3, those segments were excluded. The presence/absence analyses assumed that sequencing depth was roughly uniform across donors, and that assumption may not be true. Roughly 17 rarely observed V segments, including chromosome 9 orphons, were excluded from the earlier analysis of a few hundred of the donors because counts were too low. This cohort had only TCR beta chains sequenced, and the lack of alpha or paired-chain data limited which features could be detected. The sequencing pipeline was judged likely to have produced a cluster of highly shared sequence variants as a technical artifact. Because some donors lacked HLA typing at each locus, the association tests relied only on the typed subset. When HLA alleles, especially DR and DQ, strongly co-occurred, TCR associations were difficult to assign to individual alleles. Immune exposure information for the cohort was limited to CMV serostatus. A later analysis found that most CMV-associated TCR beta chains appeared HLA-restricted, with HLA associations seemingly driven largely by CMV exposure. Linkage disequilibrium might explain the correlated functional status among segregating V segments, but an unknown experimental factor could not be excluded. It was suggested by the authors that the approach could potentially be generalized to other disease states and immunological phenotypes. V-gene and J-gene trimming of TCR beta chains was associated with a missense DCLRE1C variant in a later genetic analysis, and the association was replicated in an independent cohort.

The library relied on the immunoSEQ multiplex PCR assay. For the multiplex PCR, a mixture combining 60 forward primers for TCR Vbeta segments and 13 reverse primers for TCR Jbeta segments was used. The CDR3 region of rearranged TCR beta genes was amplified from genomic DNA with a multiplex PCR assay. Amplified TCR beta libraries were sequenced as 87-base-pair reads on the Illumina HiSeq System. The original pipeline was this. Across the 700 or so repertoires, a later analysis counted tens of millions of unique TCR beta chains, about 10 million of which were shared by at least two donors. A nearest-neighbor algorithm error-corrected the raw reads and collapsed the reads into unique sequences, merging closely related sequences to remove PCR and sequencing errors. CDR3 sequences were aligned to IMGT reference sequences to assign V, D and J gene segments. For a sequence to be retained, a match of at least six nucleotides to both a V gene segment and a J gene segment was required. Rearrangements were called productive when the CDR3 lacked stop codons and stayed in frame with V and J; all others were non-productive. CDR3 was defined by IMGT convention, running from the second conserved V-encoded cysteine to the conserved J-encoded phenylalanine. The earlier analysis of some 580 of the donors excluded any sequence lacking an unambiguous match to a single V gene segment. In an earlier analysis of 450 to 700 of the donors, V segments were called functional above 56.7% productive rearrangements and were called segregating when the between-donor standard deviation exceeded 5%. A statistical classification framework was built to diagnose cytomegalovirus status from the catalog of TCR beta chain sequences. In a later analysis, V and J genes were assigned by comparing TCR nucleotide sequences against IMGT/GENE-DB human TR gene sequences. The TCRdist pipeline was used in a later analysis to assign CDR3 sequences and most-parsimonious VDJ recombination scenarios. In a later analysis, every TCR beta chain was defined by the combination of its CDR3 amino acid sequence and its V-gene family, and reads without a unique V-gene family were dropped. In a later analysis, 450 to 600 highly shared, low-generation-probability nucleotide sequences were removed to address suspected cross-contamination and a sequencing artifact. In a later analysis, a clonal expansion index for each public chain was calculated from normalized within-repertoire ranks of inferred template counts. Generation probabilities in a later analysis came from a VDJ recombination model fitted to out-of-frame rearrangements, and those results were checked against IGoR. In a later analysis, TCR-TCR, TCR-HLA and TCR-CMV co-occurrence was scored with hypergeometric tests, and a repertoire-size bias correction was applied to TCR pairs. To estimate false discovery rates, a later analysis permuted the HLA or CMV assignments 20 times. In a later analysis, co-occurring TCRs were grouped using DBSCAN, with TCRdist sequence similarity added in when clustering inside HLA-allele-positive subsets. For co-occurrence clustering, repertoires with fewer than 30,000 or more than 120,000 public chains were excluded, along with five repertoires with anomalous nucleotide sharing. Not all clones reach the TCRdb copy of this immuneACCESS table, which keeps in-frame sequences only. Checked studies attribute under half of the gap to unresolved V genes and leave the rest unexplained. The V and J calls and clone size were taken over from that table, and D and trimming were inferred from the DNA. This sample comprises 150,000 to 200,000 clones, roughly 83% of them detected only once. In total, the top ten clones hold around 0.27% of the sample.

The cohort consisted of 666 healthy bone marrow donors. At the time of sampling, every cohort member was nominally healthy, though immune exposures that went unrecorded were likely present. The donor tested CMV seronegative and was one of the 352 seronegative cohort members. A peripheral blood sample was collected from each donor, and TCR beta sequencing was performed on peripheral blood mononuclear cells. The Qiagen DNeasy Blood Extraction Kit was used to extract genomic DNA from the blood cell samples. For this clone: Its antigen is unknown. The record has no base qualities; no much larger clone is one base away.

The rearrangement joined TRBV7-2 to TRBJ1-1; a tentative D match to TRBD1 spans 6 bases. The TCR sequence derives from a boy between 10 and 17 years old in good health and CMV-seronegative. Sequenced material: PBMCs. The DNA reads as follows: TGTGCCAGCAGCTTAGCGGGGGCATGGGGTACTGAAGCTTTCTTT. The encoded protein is CASSLAGAWGTEAFF.